This TCR beta chain emerged from a study of early T cells in non-severe SARS-CoV-2 infection. At the level of the study: Whole-blood bulk RNA, unsorted, was sequenced, and chains were unpaired.

Each cDNA molecule carried a unique molecular identifier. From the 5' RACE reads, TCRdb called clonotypes with MiXCR, one entry per CDR3 protein. Found here are approximately 110,000 distinct CDR3 sequences, under 15% of them singletons; the top ten hold roughly a fifth. CDR3 length: 15 residues. Per germline, CDR1 SGHTA and CDR2 FQGTGA. Trimming took 2 bases from V and 0 from J, leaving 5 bases between them. Study-level points and caveats: Matching against VDJdb likely underestimated virus-specific expansions, favoring anti-spike CD8.

About this clonotype itself: The antigen remains unidentified.

The chain joins TRBV7-3 to TRBJ2-6, with D unresolved. The sequenced sample was whole blood. The TCR originated in an adult who was a healthcare worker with PCR-confirmed SARS-CoV-2 infection or an uninfected control (not recorded which). This CDR3 reads CASSLYLSGANVLTF. The CDR3 bases are TGTGCCAGCAGCTTATACCTCTCTGGGGCCAACGTCCTGACTTTC. Looking up the rest from reference TRBV7-3 and TRBJ2-6 gives the full variable domain: GAGVSQTPSNKVTEKGKYVELRCDPISGHTALYWYRQSLGQGPEFLIYFQGTGAADDSGLPNDRFFAVRPEGSVSTLKIQRTERGDSAVYLCASSLYLSGANVLTFGAGSRLTVL.